These T cell receptor beta chains were read from a single sample in a study of T cell responses to AZD1222 COVID-19 vaccine. Clones were sequenced by immunoSEQ multiplex PCR, and TCRdb holds only the in-frame ones, with some missing. The table has 150,000 to 200,000 clones, about 94% seen once. The sequenced sample was peripheral blood, obtained on day 0 of AZD1222 vaccination. Source of these receptors: an adult in good health. CDR3s include the opening cysteine and the closing phenylalanine or tryptophan. Each record gives: V gene, D gene, CDR3 protein. A D gene is named only where the DNA matches it firmly.

v_call: TRBV5-1
d_call: NA
cdr3_aa: CASSRDTSYEQYF

v_call: TRBV3-1/TRBV3-2
d_call: TRBD2
cdr3_aa: CASSQDGGGLYETQYF

v_call: TRBV24-1
d_call: NA
cdr3_aa: CATSDPAQTYNEQFF

v_call: TRBV9
d_call: NA
cdr3_aa: CASSGGRGVIRNEQFF

v_call: TRBV6-2/TRBV6-3
d_call: TRBD2
cdr3_aa: CASSYNFGGEQYF

v_call: TRBV5-4
d_call: TRBD1
cdr3_aa: CASSGGQWANYGYTF

v_call: TRBV19
d_call: NA
cdr3_aa: CASSMRSGVGLETQYF

v_call: TRBV27
d_call: NA
cdr3_aa: CASSPRQNTEAFF

v_call: TRBV12-3/TRBV12-4
d_call: NA
cdr3_aa: CASSTGRSNEQFF

v_call: TRBV5-1
d_call: TRBD1
cdr3_aa: CASSLVGPGGDTQYF

v_call: TRBV28
d_call: NA
cdr3_aa: CAISGPGTEAFF

v_call: TRBV9
d_call: NA
cdr3_aa: CASSPRTGYNEQFF

v_call: TRBV28
d_call: NA
cdr3_aa: CASALINYGYTF

v_call: TRBV30
d_call: NA
cdr3_aa: CAWRTPHTGELFF

v_call: TRBV10-3
d_call: NA
cdr3_aa: CAIITEGNEQYF

v_call: TRBV30
d_call: NA
cdr3_aa: CAWSVGSGTYEQYF

v_call: TRBV5-1
d_call: NA
cdr3_aa: CASKSDISYNEQFF

v_call: TRBV28
d_call: NA
cdr3_aa: CASSLPGGTNEKLFF

v_call: TRBV2
d_call: NA
cdr3_aa: CASSEVGSNQPQHF

v_call: TRBV27
d_call: NA
cdr3_aa: CASSLGRGSHTQYF

v_call: TRBV10-1
d_call: NA
cdr3_aa: CASSLRADYGYTF

v_call: TRBV5-1
d_call: NA
cdr3_aa: CASSPDSNTGELFF

v_call: TRBV7-8
d_call: TRBD2
cdr3_aa: CASSPTRLAGTDTQYF

v_call: TRBV7-9
d_call: NA
cdr3_aa: CASSYIEAFF

v_call: TRBV6-5
d_call: NA
cdr3_aa: CASSSHLGGPYEQYF

v_call: TRBV5-1
d_call: TRBD2
cdr3_aa: CASSLVSSGRSGYEQYF

v_call: TRBV3-1/TRBV3-2
d_call: NA
cdr3_aa: CASSLDYGWVDTQYF

v_call: TRBV5-6
d_call: NA
cdr3_aa: CASSLREEGSYTF

v_call: TRBV14
d_call: TRBD1
cdr3_aa: CASSQRTGANTEAFF

v_call: TRBV11-3
d_call: NA
cdr3_aa: CASSLDSRTEAFF

v_call: TRBV7-2
d_call: NA
cdr3_aa: CASSLNTGPGYGYTF

v_call: TRBV7-3
d_call: TRBD1
cdr3_aa: CASSLDRGHTGELFF

v_call: TRBV7-2
d_call: TRBD1
cdr3_aa: CASSPQGSGELFF

v_call: TRBV27
d_call: NA
cdr3_aa: CASSFLVGAEAFF

v_call: TRBV6-5
d_call: NA
cdr3_aa: CASTPTPAGTLYF

v_call: TRBV4-3
d_call: TRBD2
cdr3_aa: CASSQERLAGDPDTQYF